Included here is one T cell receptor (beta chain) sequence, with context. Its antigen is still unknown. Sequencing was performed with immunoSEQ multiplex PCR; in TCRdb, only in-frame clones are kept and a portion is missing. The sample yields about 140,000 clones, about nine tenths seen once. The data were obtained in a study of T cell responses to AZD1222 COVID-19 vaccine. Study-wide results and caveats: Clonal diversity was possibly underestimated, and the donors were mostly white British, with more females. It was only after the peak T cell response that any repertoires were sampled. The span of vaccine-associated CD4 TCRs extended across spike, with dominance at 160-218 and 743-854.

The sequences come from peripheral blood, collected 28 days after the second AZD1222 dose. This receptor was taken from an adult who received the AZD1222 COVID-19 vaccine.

DNA for the CDR3: TGTGCCTGGACCCAGACAGGGCATGGTTCACCCCTCCACTTT. Protein: CAWTQTGHGSPLHF. The rearrangement uses TRBV30 and TRBJ1-6; TRBD1 matches 7 bases. In germline, CDR1 is GTSNPN, CDR2 SVGIG (reference sequence). The CDR3 is 14 residues long. Trimming at V came to 4 bases and at J to 9 bases, leaving 9 bases not matched to a gene.